The 29 T cell receptor beta chains given below trace back to one sample, sequenced in a study of long-term antiretroviral therapy in people with HIV. The libraries were made with immunoSEQ v3.0 at survey level. Repertoires were generated with immunoSEQ multiplex PCR, while TCRdb's copy carries only in-frame clones and drops some. This table holds roughly 38,000 clones, about four fifths found once. The material sequenced was unsorted PBMCs, taken 0.3 years after starting antiretroviral therapy. The origin of the receptors is a man aged 18 to 30 with HIV.

CDR3 sequence: CASSPGQGVEKLFF. The CDR3 nucleotides are TGTGCCAGCTCACCCGGACAGGGCGTTGAAAAACTGTTTTTT. The gene calls are TRBV18 and TRBJ1-4, with TRBD1 matching over 8 bases. The CDR3 is 14 residues long. V shed 3 bases and J 7 bases; nucleotides not matched to a gene: 4. CDR1 and CDR2 (germline): KGHSH, LQKENI. The full variable domain, its missing parts supplied by reference TRBV18 and TRBJ1-4, is NAGVMQNPRHLVRRRGQEARLRCSPMKGHSHVYWYRQLPEEGLKFMVYLQKENIIDESGMPKERFSAEFPKEGPSILRIQQVVRGDSAAYFCASSPGQGVEKLFFGSGTQLSVL.

The chain has TRBV4-1 and TRBJ2-1; 7 bases align to TRBD1. The CDR3 has 16 residues. Germline CDR1 reads MGHRA; CDR2 reads YSYEKL. With V trimmed by 0 bases and J by 7 bases, 9 bases remained unmatched. CDR3 in DNA: TGCGCCAGCAGCCAAGAGGGGACACAGGGGAAAAATGAGCAGTTCTTC. Its translation: CASSQEGTQGKNEQFF.

The chain has TRBV4-2 and TRBJ1-3; the D is unclear. Trimming shortened V by 4 bases and J by 0 bases, and 10 bases separated the two germline ends. The length of the CDR3 is 15 residues. Germline V gene data show CDR1 as LGHNA and CDR2 as YNFKEQ. For the CDR3, the DNA is TGTGCCAGCAGCCTTGCCCAACGCTCTGGAAACACCATATATTTT. Protein sequence: CASSLAQRSGNTIYF.

This chain connects TRBV11-2 to TRBJ2-7, with 7 bases aligning to TRBD1. The germline V gene encodes CDR1 SGHAT and CDR2 FQNNGV. The CDR3 consists of 14 residues. The ends lost 0 bases at V and 4 bases at J; junction bases unmatched: 3. The CDR3 spells CASSLDPQGYEQYF. CDR3 coding DNA: TGTGCCAGCAGCTTAGACCCACAGGGGTACGAGCAGTACTTC.

The V call is TRBV7-2, the J call TRBJ2-7; 12 bases are shared with TRBD2. Germline CDR1 reads SGHTA; CDR2 reads FQGNSA. There are 15 residues in the CDR3. The J segment lost 3 bases and the V segment lost 5 bases, leaving 5 bases of the junction unmatched. The CDR3 coding sequence is TGTGCCAGCAGCGCCCTGACTAGCGGGAGCTACGAGCAGTACTTC. It encodes CASSALTSGSYEQYF.

The count of this clone is one. The V call is TRBV11-2, the J call TRBJ2-4; no definite D call. The CDR3 contains 15 residues. The V end was cut by 5 bases, the J end by 4 bases, with 15 bases between. Germline loops: CDR1 SGHAT, CDR2 FQNNGV. CDR3: CASSPELWKKNIQYF. CDR3 nucleotides: TGTGCCAGCAGCCCGGAACTATGGAAGAAAAACATTCAGTACTTC.

The chain carries TRBV6-6 and TRBJ2-3; 10 positions agree with TRBD2. V trimming: 5 bases; J trimming: 6 bases; junction bases outside the gene matches: 2. Germline CDR1 reads MNHNY; CDR2 reads SVGAGI (reference sequence). This CDR3 spans 13 amino acids. CDR3: CASSGLAVDTQYF. CDR3 DNA: TGTGCCAGCAGTGGACTAGCGGTCGATACGCAGTATTTT.

This sequence joins TRBV4-3 and TRBJ2-7; D is unclear. V was shortened by 1 base and J by 2 bases, with 9 bases between the two germline ends. This CDR3 spans 14 amino acids. From germline, CDR1 is LGHNA and CDR2 YSLEER. CDR3 nucleotide sequence: TGCGCCAGCAGCCAAGGTCACACAACCTACGAGCAGTACTTC. Translated: CASSQGHTTYEQYF.

The chain is built from TRBV29-1 and TRBJ1-2; 8 bases line up with TRBD1. The CDR3 length is 10 residues. Per germline, CDR1 SQVTM and CDR2 ANQGSEA. Trimming at V came to 6 bases and at J to 6 bases, leaving 0 bases not matched to a gene. The CDR3 DNA is TGCAGCGTACAGGGGGATGGCTACACCTTC. This encodes CSVQGDGYTF.

The rearrangement uses TRBV6-5 and TRBJ2-7, with 11 bases identical to TRBD2. Germline V gene lookup returns CDR1 MNHEY and CDR2 SVGAGI. This CDR3 has 14 amino acids. The V segment lost 5 bases and the J segment 5 bases; nucleotides outside the gene matches: 5. The CDR3 spells CASSIYSGRDEQYF. CDR3 nucleotides: TGTGCCAGCAGTATTTATAGCGGGAGGGACGAGCAGTACTTC.

The rearrangement joins TRBV12-2 to TRBJ1-2; the table's D gene call, TRBD1, was not cross checked with the DNA. TRBV12-2 is a known pseudogene. This CDR3 has 18 amino acids. The CDR3 is CASRLHPYRGKLNYGYTF. The DNA for the CDR3 is TGTGCAAGTCGCCTCCATCCGTACAGGGGGAAACTTAACTATGGCTACACCTTC.

This chain uses TRBV15 with TRBJ2-4; D assignment may be TRBD1 or TRBD2 (5 bases each). Germline-derived CDR1 and CDR2 are LNHNV and YYDKDF (reference sequence). Trimming took off 1 base at V and 1 base at J, with 14 bases between the two ends. This CDR3 is 17 amino acids long. The CDR3 region is CATSRVSWGFAKNIQYF. The CDR3 DNA follows: TGTGCCACCAGCAGAGTTAGTTGGGGGTTTGCCAAAAACATTCAGTACTTC.

The chain has TRBV7-2 and TRBJ1-3; D possibly corresponds to TRBD1 (5 bases). The germline gives CDR1 SGHTA, CDR2 FQGNSA. Trimming left V 5 bases short and J 0 bases short, with 11 bases between. This CDR3 is 15 amino acids long. The CDR3 sequence is CASSTGRSSGNTIYF. CDR3 nucleotides: TGTGCCAGCAGCACGGGACGGAGCTCTGGAAACACCATATATTTT.

This clone came up once. The V call is TRBV28, the J call TRBJ2-6, with 8 bases identical to TRBD1. Germline V CDR1 and CDR2: MDHEN, SYDVKM. CDR3 length: 17 amino acids. Losses at the gene ends were 5 bases for V and 0 bases for J; bases not matched to a gene: 6. The CDR3 nucleotides read TGTGCCAGCAGTGGAAGGACAGGGAGCTCTGGGGCCAACGTCCTGACTTTC. It translates to CASSGRTGSSGANVLTF.

V usage is TRBV5-5 and J usage is TRBJ2-5; 7 bases are shared with TRBD2. Germline CDR1 reads SGHKS; CDR2 reads YYEKEE (reference sequence). V lost 4 bases to trimming and J lost 9 bases; unmatched junction nucleotides: 15. The CDR3 totals 15 residues. CDR3 DNA sequence: TGTGCCAGCAGCGTCGGGGAGGGGACCCCGAGGGCCCAGTACTTC. Residues: CASSVGEGTPRAQYF.

The chain links TRBV4-1 to TRBJ2-5; TRBD2 matches at 8 bases. V lost 1 base to trimming and J lost 8 bases; unmatched junction nucleotides: 12. From germline, CDR1 is MGHRA and CDR2 YSYEKL. This CDR3 has 16 amino acids. Written as DNA, the CDR3 is TGCGCCAGCAGCCAAGTTGGGCGGGGGGCCCGTAACACCCAGTACTTC. Translated, it gives CASSQVGRGARNTQYF.

The V call is TRBV7-9, the J call TRBJ2-2; TRBD2 is a possible D gene (6 bases). The CDR3 consists of 16 residues. Looked up from germline, CDR1 is SEHNR and CDR2 is FQNEAQ (reference sequence). Trimming took off 0 bases at V and 1 base at J, with 9 bases between the two ends. In nucleotides, the CDR3 is TGTGCCAGCAGCTTAGCTTGGCGGGAGAACACCGGGGAGCTGTTTTTT. This translates into CASSLAWRENTGELFF.

About this clone: At one boundary the junction diverges from the germline segment, which might be a read error. The genes are TRBV7-7 and TRBJ2-5, with D possibly being TRBD1 (6 bases). This CDR3 region has 15 residues. In germline, CDR1 is SSHAT, CDR2 FNYEAQ (reference sequence). CDR3 sequence: CASSRNWDNKETQYF. The CDR3 nucleotides read TGTGCTAGCAGCCGGAATTGGGACAACAAAGAGACCCAGTACTTC.

V is TRBV14 and J is TRBJ2-2; 7 bases are a match to TRBD2. After removal of 3 bases from V and 3 bases from J, the junction contained 4 bases not matched to a gene. Germline V CDR1 and CDR2: SGHDN, FVKESK. This CDR3 has 15 residues. The CDR3 DNA reads TGTGCCAGCAGCCATGTGGGAGGGGACACCGGGGAGCTGTTTTTT. Translating gives CASSHVGGDTGELFF.

Only a few counts were recorded for this clone. The chain recombines TRBV27 with TRBJ1-2; D is perhaps TRBD1 (6 bases). CDR1 and CDR2 (germline): MNHEY, SMNVEV (reference sequence). This CDR3 contains 17 residues. V was pared by 6 bases and J by 6 bases, with 26 bases between. CDR3 sequence reads: CASSHEPWGQTTHGYTF. DNA for the CDR3: TGTGCCAGCAGCCATGAGCCCTGGGGGCAAACTACTCATGGCTACACCTTC.

This chain connects TRBV6-1 to TRBJ2-1, with 10 positions matching TRBD2. The germline V gene has CDR1 MNHNS and CDR2 SASEGT. After removal of 0 bases from V and 8 bases from J, the junction contained 7 bases not matched to a gene. This CDR3 has 16 amino acids. DNA for the CDR3: TGTGCCAGCAGTGAAGCGCGAGCGGGAGGGTTTTATGAGCAGTTCTTC. Translating gives CASSEARAGGFYEQFF.

This chain uses TRBV7-6 with TRBJ2-3; 7 nucleotides align to TRBD2. There are 15 residues in the CDR3. Germline trimming cut 5 bases from V and 2 bases from J; bases unmatched to any gene: 7. Germline CDR1 is SGHVS and CDR2 is FNYEAQ. The CDR3: CASSGLAVITDTQYF. The CDR3 nucleotides are TGTGCCAGCAGCGGCCTAGCGGTTATCACAGATACGCAGTATTTT.

The chain has TRBV2 and TRBJ2-2; the D is unclear. Germline loops: CDR1 SNHLY, CDR2 FYNNEI. Trimming left V 7 bases short and J 4 bases short, with 19 bases between. This CDR3 comprises 16 residues. The CDR3 nucleotides are TGTGCCAGCAAGTGGCAGTCCGGGTCGGGCACCGGGGAGCTGTTTTTT. Encoded protein: CASKWQSGSGTGELFF.

The gene calls are TRBV29-1 and TRBJ1-1; D gene unclear. This CDR3 has 12 residues. Trimming took 3 bases from V and 10 from J, leaving 15 bases between them. CDR1 SQVTM and CDR2 ANQGSEA come from the germline V gene. The CDR3 sequence: CSVEKLGSGAFF. For the CDR3, the DNA is TGCAGCGTTGAGAAACTGGGGTCGGGAGCTTTCTTT.

The rearrangement uses TRBV7-2 and TRBJ2-1; 8 bases are a match to TRBD2. CDR3 length: 17 residues. Trimming took 5 bases from V and 2 from J; bases not matched to a gene: 11. Germline V lookup: CDR1 SGHTA, CDR2 FQGNSA. CDR3: CASSPSPAGEPYNEQFF. CDR3 sequence (DNA): TGTGCCAGCAGCCCCTCCCCAGCGGGGGAGCCCTACAATGAGCAGTTCTTC.

The table lists this clone with a few counts. The J gene is TRBJ1-2, the V gene TRBV18; possibly TRBD1 for D (6 bases). The V end lost 6 bases, the J end lost 2 bases, and 10 bases lay between the germline ends. The CDR3 is made up of 13 amino acids. CDR1 KGHSH and CDR2 LQKENI come from the germline V gene. This CDR3 is CASSGQQNYGYTF. For the CDR3, the DNA is TGTGCCAGCTCTGGACAGCAAAACTATGGCTACACCTTC.

V gene TRBV25-1 combines with J gene TRBJ2-5; D is ambiguous. CDR3 length: 11 residues. The germline CDR1 and CDR2 sequences are MGHDK and SYGVNS. The germline V and J ends were trimmed by 6 bases and 0 bases, with 2 bases remaining between them. The DNA for the CDR3 is TGTGCCAGCAGAGACCAAGAGACCCAGTACTTC. This sequence encodes CASRDQETQYF.

The V call is TRBV6-5, the J call TRBJ2-1; D perhaps matches TRBD2 (5 bases). Germline CDR1 MNHEY, CDR2 SVGAGI. CDR3 length equals 14 residues. V was cut by 5 bases and J by 9 bases, with 17 bases left in between. CDR3 amino acids: CASSRSEGATEQFF. The CDR3 region has the DNA TGTGCCAGCAGTCGCAGTGAGGGAGCTACTGAGCAGTTCTTC.

The chain joins TRBV9 to TRBJ2-1, with 10 nucleotides matching TRBD1. Germline-derived CDR1 and CDR2 are SGDLS and YYNGEE. The trim removed 2 bases at V and 12 bases at J, leaving 11 bases unmatched. The CDR3 is made up of 15 amino acids. The CDR3 loop is CASSVRGTGEAGQFF. DNA of the CDR3: TGTGCCAGCAGCGTTAGGGGGACAGGGGAAGCGGGGCAGTTCTTC.